These T cell receptor beta chains were read from a single sample in a study of T cells in Graves' hyperthyroidism and ophthalmopathy. TCRdb ran MiXCR on the multiplex PCR reads and lists one entry per CDR3 protein. The table includes 250,000 to 350,000 distinct CDR3 sequences, around a sixth detected once. Sequenced input: blood. All receptors derive from a man aged 25 to 40 with Graves' hyperthyroidism. CDR3s include the opening cysteine and the closing phenylalanine or tryptophan. The order of the fields is V gene, J gene, CDR3 protein.

>TRBV10-3|TRBJ1-6
CAISRDRGRGSPLHF
>TRBV24-1|TRBJ2-1
CATSEGTSPEQFF
>TRBV19|TRBJ2-5
CASSIDLQETQYF
>TRBV2|TRBJ2-1
CASSAGTSNEQFF
>TRBV7-6|TRBJ2-7
CASSQNAGDTYEQYF
>TRBV25-1|TRBJ2-7
CASSELGGLPHYEQYF
>TRBV27|TRBJ1-5
CASSFVGTNQPQHF
>TRBV7-9|TRBJ2-5
CASSLMGYQETQYF
>TRBV12-3/TRBV12-4|TRBJ2-7
CASRGNRLREQYF
>TRBV18|TRBJ1-1
CASSPRGRGSNTEAFF
>TRBV6-1|TRBJ1-5
CASSPNPPFGGNQPQHF
>TRBV7-8|TRBJ2-3
CASSRRTGYRTDTQYF
>TRBV27|TRBJ1-2
CASNKRGAVGGYTF
>TRBV9|TRBJ2-3
CASSVSAGGQDTQYF
>TRBV28|TRBJ1-1
CASSSPGTEAFF
>TRBV7-9|TRBJ2-7
CASSLAGGSTYEQYF
>TRBV12-3/TRBV12-4|TRBJ2-7
CASSLLRQGGEQYF
>TRBV7-9|TRBJ2-3
CASSFVGTSGDTQYF
>TRBV20-1|TRBJ1-1
CSAHRGTGGTEAFF
>TRBV27|TRBJ2-1
CASSLRMNSYNEQFF
>TRBV5-1|TRBJ1-2
CASRAALQGTGYTF
>TRBV11-2|TRBJ1-2
CASTAYGDNYGYTF
>TRBV18|TRBJ2-1
CASSDWGLSSYNEQFF
>TRBV7-9|TRBJ2-5
CASSSRIAGVAQETQYF
>TRBV6-1|TRBJ2-7
CASRNLPGQGANEQYF
>TRBV5-1|TRBJ1-2
CASGYRGLNYGYTF
>TRBV7-7|TRBJ2-5
CASSLSWADQETQYF
>TRBV24-1|TRBJ2-1
CATSDLRRGSNEQFF
>TRBV20-1|TRBJ2-7
CSARDPQSYEQYF